Listed here is a single T cell receptor (beta chain). Its antigen is unknown. The library tagged individual cDNA molecules with unique molecular identifiers. In the source study's methods: Sample-level TCR yields exhibited a median of approximately 88,000, with a range of 23,224 to 690,600. TCRdb used MiXCR to reprocess the RACE reads, holding one entry per CDR3 protein. The authors' filters were not applied to this entry. The sample yields about 200,000 distinct CDR3 sequences, 24% seen once. V shed 0 bases, J shed 8 bases, and the junction held 13 bases outside the gene matches. Germline V CDR1 and CDR2: MNHEY, SVGAGI. The CDR3 extends over 18 amino acids. This entry comes from a study of human T cells and chemical hapten exposure. Study-level findings and limits: The study found that PT1 expanded TCR counts correlated positively with patch test score.

Time point in this sample: patch test 3, about 24 weeks after DPC sensitization. Indicated treatment: therapeutic diphenylcyclopropenone sensitization with weekly scalp DPC. The sequence came from a woman between 40 and 55 years old with alopecia areata. Some clones in this sample may be carry-over from other donors' samples. This chain links TRBV6-5 with TRBJ2-1; 10 bases fit TRBD2. The source was whole blood, collected in connection with sensitization to the hapten diphenylcyclopropenone (DPC). Written as DNA, the CDR3 is TGTGCCAGCAGTTACTCCCCAGGGGGAGCGGGAGGGATCTATGAGCAGTTCTTC. Encoded protein: CASSYSPGGAGGIYEQFF.